This section outlines one T cell receptor (beta chain) sequence together with its context. The antigen is not known. The template, about 500 ng total RNA, yielded TCR beta cDNA made with a constant-region primer. Libraries of TCR beta came from three nested multiplex PCR rounds with slightly modified ARM-PCR. Use of TRBV1-TRBV30 forward primers with a C-beta reverse primer characterized the first two PCR rounds, which lasted about 10 cycles each. Each CDR3 protein is one row after TCRdb ran MiXCR on the multiplex PCR reads. The data show approximately 330,000 distinct CDR3 sequences, roughly 61% seen once. The researchers obtained blood RNA from unsorted whole blood and also extracted germline DNA. This record belongs to a study of tumor-infiltrating lymphocytes in primary liver carcinoma. Across the whole study: Men and women, 30 to 69 years of age, made up the patients. General study results and limits: The top-250-clone fraction was significantly higher in tumors than in blood (p = 0.039).

Trimming shortened V by 2 bases and J by 4 bases, and 24 bases separated the two germline ends. This CDR3 has 19 amino acids. Per germline, CDR1 MDHEN and CDR2 SYDVKM. The receptor comes from a man between 35 and 55 years old with primary liver carcinoma and hepatitis B virus infection. The chain couples TRBV28 to TRBJ2-1; D is perhaps TRBD2 (5 bases). The specimen was peripheral blood. The CDR3 DNA reads as TGTGCCAGCAGTTTAAGTAGAGGGAGAGAAAATCCGAAGTACAATGAGCAGTTCTTC. It encodes CASSLSRGRENPKYNEQFF.